One and the same sample provided the 26 T cell receptor beta chains below, sequenced in a study of molecular identifiers for immune sequencing clone quantification. Each CDR3 protein is one row after TCRdb ran MiXCR on the PCR reads. The table has roughly 10,000 distinct CDR3 sequences, roughly a sixth seen once. Sequenced sample: naive CD8+ T cells from blood, with Jurkat cell RNA spiked in. Sample subset: FACS-sorted CD8+CD4-CCR7+CD45RA+ naive T cells. The receptors originated from a human donor in good health. Some libraries in this study had Jurkat cell RNA spiked in.

About this clonotype: This clone may be a read error of a much larger clone one base away. The chain joins TRBV6-1 to TRBJ2-1; TRBD2 matches at 11 bases. The V segment lost 5 bases and the J segment 4 bases; nucleotides outside the gene matches: 10. The CDR3 contains 17 residues. Germline V gene lookup returns CDR1 MNHNS and CDR2 SASEGT. The CDR3 protein is CASSLLAGVRGYNEQFF. CDR3 DNA: TGTGCCAGCAGTTTACTAGCGGGAGTCCGGGGGTACAATGAGCAGTTCTTC.

As for this clonotype: A much larger clone lies one base from this, so it may be a read error. V gene TRBV10-3 combines with J gene TRBJ1-1; unclear D gene. CDR3 length: 14 amino acids. Trimming took 4 bases from V and 3 from J, leaving 12 bases between them. Germline values: CDR1 ENHRY, CDR2 SYGVKD. Here the CDR3 reads CAISAVGGYTEAFF. Here the CDR3 DNA reads TGTGCCATCAGTGCTGTGGGTGGGTACACTGAAGCTTTCTTT.

As regards this clonotype: Compared with germline, one end of the junction differs, possibly owing to a read error. The genes are TRBV12-3 or TRBV12-4 and TRBJ2-1; no clear D. CDR3 size: 14 residues. The CDR3 DNA sequence: TGTACCAGCAGTTTTAGTGGTTCCTACAATGATCAGTTCTTC. The encoded protein is CTSSFSGSYNDQFF.

The table lists this clonotype with a few counts. One end of the junction is discordant with germline, which a read error may explain. V and J are TRBV19 and TRBJ1-1, with 9 bases that match TRBD1. Germline CDR1 LNHDA, CDR2 SQIVND (reference sequence). The CDR3 covers 13 residues. CDR3 loop: CTTGQGSHTEAFF. In nucleotides, the CDR3 is TGTACCACCGGACAGGGGTCGCACACTGAAGCTTTCTTC.

The sample holds many counts of this clonotype. The gene calls are TRBV5-6 and TRBJ2-5; a weak D match, TRBD2 (6 bases). The CDR3 has 13 residues. Between the trimmed V and J ends, which lost 4 bases and 10 bases, there was a span of 17 bases. CDR1 and CDR2 from the germline V gene are SGHDT and YYEEEE. Here the CDR3 DNA reads TGTGCCAGCAGCCCTCCAGGTCAGGAGGGCCAGTACTTC. It yields the protein CASSPPGQEGQYF.

This clonotype is deemed medium-sized (0.01 to 0.1%). The rearrangement uses TRBV28 and TRBJ1-4; D call uncertain. This CDR3 has 14 residues. The ends were cut back, 3 bases at V and 8 bases at J, with 13 bases in the middle. Looked up from germline, CDR1 is MDHEN and CDR2 is SYDVKM. The CDR3, as DNA: TGTGCCAGCAGTTTTGGCACGGGAAACGAAAAACTGTTTTTT. Translation gives CASSFGTGNEKLFF.

The rearrangement joins TRBV11-2 to TRBJ1-4; maybe TRBD1 (5 bases). Per germline, CDR1 SGHAT and CDR2 FQNNGV. The germline V and J ends were trimmed by 1 base and 5 bases, with 8 bases remaining between them. The CDR3 length is 14 residues. The chain's CDR3 is CASSLGTPNEKLFF. The CDR3 DNA reads as TGTGCCAGCAGCTTAGGGACACCAAATGAAAAACTGTTTTTT.

This clonotype was counted a few times. The junction shows a germline mismatch at one end, possibly a read error. The gene calls are TRBV20-1 and TRBJ2-7; D ambiguous. Germline-derived CDR1 and CDR2 are DFQATT and SNEGSKA (reference sequence). This CDR3 is 13 amino acids long. This chain's CDR3 is CSAEPIEFDERYF. Here the CDR3 DNA reads TGCAGCGCCGAACCTATTGAGTTTGACGAGCGGTACTTC.

About this clonotype itself: Being one base from a much bigger clone, this may be a read error. This sequence joins TRBV6-6 and TRBJ1-5; no reliable D call. V was pared by 6 bases and J by 0 bases, with 6 bases between. CDR1 MNHNY and CDR2 SVGAGI come from the germline V gene (reference sequence). The length of the CDR3 is 13 residues. The CDR3 reads CASSSPSNQPQHF. The CDR3 coding sequence is TGTGCCAGCAGCAGCCCTAGCAATCAGCCCCAGCATTTT.

The sample holds a few counts of this clonotype. A read error may account for a junction end that differs from germline. In DNA, the CDR3 is TGTGCCAGCAGCTTCAAAGTAGGGCGGGGAGCTTTCTTT. It yields the protein CASSFKVGRGAFF. The V and J genes are TRBV5-3 and TRBJ1-1; D remains ambiguous. TRBV5-3 is given ORF status, its function remaining uncertain. The length of the CDR3 is 13 residues.

By share of the sample, this clonotype is medium-sized (0.01 to 0.1%). J is TRBJ2-7 and V is TRBV7-9, with D perhaps TRBD1 or TRBD2 (5 bases each). The CDR3 consists of 12 residues. V was shortened by 5 bases and J by 3 bases, with 8 bases between the two germline ends. The germline V gene has CDR1 SEHNR and CDR2 FQNEAQ (reference sequence). The CDR3 spells CASSGDHYEQYF. The DNA for the CDR3 is TGTGCCAGCAGCGGGGACCACTACGAGCAGTACTTC.

Remarks on this clonotype: A read error is possible here, since a much larger clone lies one base away. The chain is built from TRBV10-1 and TRBJ2-1, with TRBD2 matching 12 bases. The CDR3 has 16 amino acids. Germline V gene sequence: CDR1 WNHNN, CDR2 SYGVQD (reference sequence). CDR3 bases: TGCGCCAGCAGTGACGGTAGGACTAGCGGGATCCATGAGCGGTTCTTC. Its translation is CASSDGRTSGIHERFF.

Comment on this clonotype: This may stem from a read error, because a much larger clone lies one nucleotide away. The rearrangement links TRBV12-3 or TRBV12-4 to TRBJ2-5; TRBD1 aligns across 11 bases. The CDR3 runs to 15 residues. DNA of the CDR3: TGTGCCAGCAGTTCCCGGACAGGGGGCCCAGAGGCCCAGTACTTC. Translating it yields CASSSRTGGPEAQYF.

This clonotype is medium-sized (0.01 to 0.1%) by share. This sequence joins TRBV6-1 and TRBJ1-2; TRBD1 matches 8 bases. Germline V gives CDR1 MNHNS, CDR2 SASEGT. This CDR3 has 16 residues. Germline trimming cut 2 bases from V and 8 bases from J; bases unmatched to any gene: 13. The chain's CDR3 is CASSEIWAGGMEGYTF. As DNA, the CDR3 is TGTGCCAGCAGTGAAATTTGGGCAGGGGGCATGGAGGGCTACACCTTC.

In this sample, this clonotype turned up a few times. The chain carries TRBV7-6 and TRBJ2-7; D is unclear. This CDR3 contains 17 residues. Germline V lookup: CDR1 SGHVS, CDR2 FNYEAQ. Trimming stripped 3 bases from V and 1 base from J, with 19 bases between. The CDR3 loop reads CASSLTTLGFRSYEQYF. DNA of the CDR3: TGTGCCAGCAGCTTGACGACCTTAGGGTTCCGTTCCTACGAGCAGTACTTC.

The table lists this clonotype with many counts. The chain uses TRBV7-8 and TRBJ2-7, with TRBD2 matching 13 bases. Trimming removed 4 bases from V and 3 bases from J; junction bases left unmatched: 6. Germline V gene sequence: CDR1 SGHVS, CDR2 FQNEAQ. CDR3 size: 16 residues. The CDR3 DNA reads as TGTGCCAGCAGCTCCTCGGGACTAGCGGGGCGCTACGAGCAGTACTTC. Translating it yields CASSSSGLAGRYEQYF.

This clonotype was recorded only once. The chain combines TRBV7-9 with TRBJ1-1, with 8 bases fitting TRBD1. The CDR3 length is 14 residues. Losses at the gene ends were 6 bases for V and 10 bases for J; bases not matched to a gene: 13. The germline CDR1 and CDR2 sequences are SEHNR and FQNEAQ (reference sequence). This chain's CDR3 is CASRAPGGPGVAFF. The DNA for the CDR3 is TGTGCCAGCAGGGCCCCAGGGGGCCCCGGAGTAGCTTTCTTT.

The V gene is TRBV19, the J gene TRBJ2-7; 8 positions match TRBD1. The CDR3 is 13 residues long. J lost 3 bases, V lost 10 bases, and 8 bases had no gene match. CDR1 is LNHDA and CDR2 is SQIVND in the germline V gene (reference sequence). CDR3 sequence reads: CAKLDRDLYEQYF. The CDR3 nucleotides are TGTGCCAAACTGGACAGGGATCTCTACGAGCAGTACTTC.

By proportion, this clonotype is medium-sized (0.01 to 0.1%). The chain combines TRBV28 with TRBJ2-3, with D tentatively TRBD1 (5 bases). The CDR3 extends over 14 amino acids. Germline values: CDR1 MDHEN, CDR2 SYDVKM. V was trimmed by 5 bases and J by 4 bases, leaving 13 bases between them. The DNA for the CDR3 is TGTGCCAGCAGTCCCAGGGCTAGGGCAGATACGCAGTATTTT. Translated: CASSPRARADTQYF.

This clonotype was seen only a few times. The V and J genes are TRBV28 and TRBJ1-2, with 7 bases matching TRBD1. The J segment lost 4 bases and the V segment lost 2 bases, leaving 13 bases of the junction unmatched. The CDR3 has 17 residues. Germline values: CDR1 MDHEN, CDR2 SYDVKM. The CDR3 DNA reads TGTGCCAGCAGTTTACCCACCGGGACAGTACTTTTCTATGGCTACACCTTC. It yields the protein CASSLPTGTVLFYGYTF.

This clonotype occurred a few times. This chain links TRBV9 with TRBJ2-3; tentatively, D is TRBD2 (5 bases). The CDR3 loop spans 14 amino acids. Per the germline V gene, CDR1 is SGDLS and CDR2 is YYNGEE. The ends were cut back, 3 bases at V and 6 bases at J, with 14 bases in the middle. The CDR3 DNA reads TGTGCCAGCAGCGAGGGTGGGAGTGGTGATACGCAGTATTTT. It translates to CASSEGGSGDTQYF.

This clonotype has a handful of counts. One end of the junction is discordant with germline, which a read error may explain. The chain is built from TRBV12-3 or TRBV12-4 and TRBJ2-3; D ambiguous. The CDR3 loop spans 12 amino acids. The DNA of the CDR3 is TGTGCCAGCACCCTTAACACAGATGCGCAGTATTTT. Residues: CASTLNTDAQYF.

The chain combines TRBV20-1 with TRBJ2-7; D uncertain. Germline CDR1 reads DFQATT; CDR2 reads SNEGSKA (reference sequence). With 3 bases removed from V and 4 bases from J, the gap between germline ends came to 19 bases. This CDR3 is 15 amino acids long. CDR3 bases: TGCAGTGCTAGGGATATCCAAACGGCAAAGTACGAGCAGTACTTC. Protein product: CSARDIQTAKYEQYF.

As concerns this clonotype: This may stem from a read error, because a much larger clone lies one nucleotide away. This chain connects TRBV19 to TRBJ2-7; 11 bases fit TRBD2. Losses at the gene ends were 4 bases for V and 2 bases for J; bases not matched to a gene: 7. Germline loops: CDR1 LNHDA, CDR2 SQIVND (reference sequence). There are 16 residues in the CDR3. DNA for the CDR3: TGTGCCAGTAGTACCCGGGGACTAGCGGAACCCTACGAGCAGTACTTC. This gives the protein CASSTRGLAEPYEQYF.

By share, this clonotype counts as medium-sized. The V call is TRBV30, the J call TRBJ2-2; D is unclear. V lost 8 bases, J lost 1 base, and 14 bases lay in between. The CDR3 has 14 residues. Germline CDR1 and CDR2: GTSNPN and SVGIG (reference sequence). The CDR3 reads CAPEELKNTGELFF. The DNA for the CDR3 is TGTGCCCCAGAGGAACTAAAGAACACCGGGGAGCTGTTTTTT.

By share of the sample, this clonotype is medium-sized. CDR3 loop: CASSYSIGTEAFF. The CDR3 DNA sequence: TGTGCCAGCAGTTACTCGATAGGAACTGAAGCTTTCTTT. The rearrangement uses TRBV6-5 and TRBJ1-1; D is unclear. The CDR3 contains 13 residues. V was clipped by 0 bases and J by 5 bases, with 7 bases between them. Germline V gene data show CDR1 as MNHEY and CDR2 as SVGAGI.